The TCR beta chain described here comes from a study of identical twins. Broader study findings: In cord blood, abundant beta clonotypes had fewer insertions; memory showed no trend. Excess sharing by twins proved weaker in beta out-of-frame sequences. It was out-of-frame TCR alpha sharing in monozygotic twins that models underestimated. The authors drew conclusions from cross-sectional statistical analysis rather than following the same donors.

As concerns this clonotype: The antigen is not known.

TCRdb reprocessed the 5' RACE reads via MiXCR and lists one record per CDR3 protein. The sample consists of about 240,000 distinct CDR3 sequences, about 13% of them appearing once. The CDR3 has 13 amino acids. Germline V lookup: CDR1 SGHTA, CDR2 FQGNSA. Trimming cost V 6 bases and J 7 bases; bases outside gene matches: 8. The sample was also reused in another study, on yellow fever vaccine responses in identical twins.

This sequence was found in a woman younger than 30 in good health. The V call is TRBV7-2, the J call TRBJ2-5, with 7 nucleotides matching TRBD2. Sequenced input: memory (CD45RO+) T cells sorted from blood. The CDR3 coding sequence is TGTGCCAGCAGTATGGGGGGAGGGGTGACCCAGTACTTC. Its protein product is CASSMGGGVTQYF.